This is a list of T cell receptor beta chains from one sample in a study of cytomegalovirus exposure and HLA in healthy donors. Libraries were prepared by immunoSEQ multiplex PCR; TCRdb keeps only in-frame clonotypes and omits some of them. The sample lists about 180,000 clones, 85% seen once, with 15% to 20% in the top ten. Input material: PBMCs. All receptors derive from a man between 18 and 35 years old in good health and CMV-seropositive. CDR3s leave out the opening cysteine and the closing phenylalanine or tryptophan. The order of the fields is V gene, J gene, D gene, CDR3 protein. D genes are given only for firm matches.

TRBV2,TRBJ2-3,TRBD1,ASSMEQGAADTQY
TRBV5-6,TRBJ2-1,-,ASSKRLDSEF
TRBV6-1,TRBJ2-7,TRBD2,ASSTSGTYEQY
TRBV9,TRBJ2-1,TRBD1,ASSDDRGRNEQF
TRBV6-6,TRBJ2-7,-,ASSLEGRGYEQY
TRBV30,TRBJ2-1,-,AWSLEGSNEQF
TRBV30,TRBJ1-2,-,AWKLIYGYT
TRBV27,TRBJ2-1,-,ASSFTKRAYNEQF
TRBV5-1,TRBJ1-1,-,ASSTEPTGANTEAF
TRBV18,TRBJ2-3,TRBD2,ASSQETSGRADTQY
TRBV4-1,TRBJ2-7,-,ASSTSQGSYEQY
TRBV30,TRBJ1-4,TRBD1,AWGQGYEKLF
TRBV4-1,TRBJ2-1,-,ASSQAMSSYNEQF
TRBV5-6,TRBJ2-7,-,ASSGLNRNGYEQY
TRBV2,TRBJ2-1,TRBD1,ASRAGTVVSNEQF
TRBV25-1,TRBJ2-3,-,ASSGGDTDTQY
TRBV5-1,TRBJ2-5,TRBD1,ASSGGTGQETQY
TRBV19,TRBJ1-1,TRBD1,ASNNRGQPADTEAF
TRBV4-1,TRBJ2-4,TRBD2,ASSLLLSGGPQNIQY
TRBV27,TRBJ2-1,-,ASNKGAQYNEQF
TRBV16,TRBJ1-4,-,ASSQTGDDNEKLF
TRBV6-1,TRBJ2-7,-,ASSLSGYEQY
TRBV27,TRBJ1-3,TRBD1,ASGLQGAGHTIY
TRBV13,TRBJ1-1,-,ASSSGFLNTEAF
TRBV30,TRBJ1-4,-,AWDAPGIGNEKLF
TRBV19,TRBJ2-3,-,ASSIRGSTDTQY
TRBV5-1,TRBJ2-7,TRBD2,ASSWTSEGEQY